This is a list of T cell receptor beta chains from one sample in a study of preoperative IRX-2 immunotherapy in early breast cancer. Profiled with immunoSEQ multiplex PCR; TCRdb holds only in-frame clones, not every one. The sample has under 30,000 clones; 70% to 90% are singletons. This sample comprised tumor tissue, obtained after IRX-2 immunotherapy. The receptors shown here come from a human donor with breast cancer. Each CDR3 is given with its conserved first and last residue. D genes are given only for firm matches. Size is stated for part of the rows, as once, few or many counts, or as a class when the clone is expanded.

j_gene,v_gene,abundance,len,d_gene,CDR3nt,CDR3aa
TRBJ2-1,TRBV10-3,-,21,TRBD2,TGTGCCATCAGTGAGTCTCCCGGCTTAAAAGACGGGGGGAGCTCCTACAATGAGCAGTTCTTC,CAISESPGLKDGGSSYNEQFF
TRBJ1-5,TRBV30,once,13,-,TGTGCCTGGGGGGAAGGCATGAGGTCGGCCCAGCATTTT,CAWGEGMRSAQHF
TRBJ1-1,TRBV28,once,15,-,TGTGCCAGCAGTTTTATCGGGGCTTGGGGCACTGAAGCTTTCTTT,CASSFIGAWGTEAFF
TRBJ1-4,TRBV10-3,-,13,-,TGTGCCATCAGTGTGACCCAGAATGAAAAACTGTTTTTT,CAISVTQNEKLFF
TRBJ1-1,TRBV5-5,-,14,-,TGTGCCAGCAGCTGGATACAGGGTAGTACTGAAGCTTTCTTT,CASSWIQGSTEAFF
TRBJ1-6,TRBV2,once,15,TRBD1,TGTGCCAGCAGTGAACAGGGGGCACGGAATTCACCCCTCCACTTT,CASSEQGARNSPLHF
TRBJ1-1,TRBV29-1,-,13,-,TGCAGCGCCGACAAGACGGTGAACACTGAAGCTTTCTTT,CSADKTVNTEAFF
TRBJ2-3,TRBV11-2,-,17,-,TGTGCCAGCAGCTGGGGGGTATGGGCTAGCGATGAAGATACGCAGTATTTT,CASSWGVWASDEDTQYF
TRBJ2-1,TRBV2,-,16,TRBD2,TGTGCCAGCAGAGAGAATCCCAGCGGGGGGGACAATGAGCAGTTCTTC,CASRENPSGGDNEQFF
TRBJ1-2,TRBV11-3,-,15,-,TGTGCCAGCAGCTCCAGGGGTGGAAAGAACTATGGCTACACCTTC,CASSSRGGKNYGYTF
TRBJ2-3,TRBV19,-,17,TRBD1,TGTGCCGGCTCTTCGGGACAGGATACTACTAGCACAGATACGCAGTATTTT,CAGSSGQDTTSTDTQYF
TRBJ1-6,TRBV19,-,17,-,TGTGCCAGTAGTACTGGATTAGGCGGAGGTGGGTATTCACCCCTCCACTTT,CASSTGLGGGGYSPLHF
TRBJ2-1,TRBV2,-,14,-,TGTGCCAGCAGTGAAATTGTCGTAAGAGGGGAGCAGTTCTTC,CASSEIVVRGEQFF
TRBJ1-1,TRBV27,-,15,TRBD1,TGTGCCAGCCGCCCCGGGACAGGGGGGGGCACTGAAGCTTTCTTT,CASRPGTGGGTEAFF
TRBJ1-6,TRBV18,-,23,-,TGTGCCAGCTCACCTTCACGGAAAGGGGGGCCCCCCGTACCCAGCTCCTATAATTCACCCCTCCACTTT,CASSPSRKGGPPVPSSYNSPLHF
TRBJ2-6,TRBV14,-,17,-,TGTGCCAGCAGCCAAGTGCCCGGGGGCGGTGGGGCCAACGTCCTGACTTTC,CASSQVPGGGGANVLTF
TRBJ1-1,TRBV29-1,-,14,-,TGCAGCGCCTTCCTGATGAAAACAAACACTGAAGCTTTCTTT,CSAFLMKTNTEAFF
TRBJ2-3,TRBV28,-,15,-,TGTGCCAGCAGCTGGGGGGGGGCCAACGGAGATACGCAGTATTTT,CASSWGGANGDTQYF
TRBJ2-1,TRBV6-5,-,15,TRBD2,TGTGCCAGCACCTCGACTAGCGGGGCCTACAATGAGCAGTTCTTC,CASTSTSGAYNEQFF
TRBJ1-2,TRBV5-1,-,14,-,TGCGCCAGCAGCTTGTTCGAGGGTCTCTATGGCTACACCTTC,CASSLFEGLYGYTF
TRBJ1-2,TRBV2,-,15,-,TGTGCCAGCAGTGACTATCGGAGCCTGAACTATGGCTACACCTTC,CASSDYRSLNYGYTF
TRBJ2-2,TRBV27,-,15,TRBD2,TGTGCCAGCAGTCAGCGGGGGATTTCAACCGGGGAGCTGTTTTTT,CASSQRGISTGELFF
TRBJ1-3,TRBV18,-,16,-,TGTGCCAGCTCACCGACAGGCGCCCCGGGAGGAAACACCATATATTTT,CASSPTGAPGGNTIYF
TRBJ2-1,TRBV6-6,-,13,-,TGTGCCAGCAGTCTAGGACAGCCCAATGAGCAGTTCTTC,CASSLGQPNEQFF
TRBJ1-2,TRBV7-2,-,12,-,TGTGCCAGCAGCTTAGGAGGGCAGCCCCACACCTTC,CASSLGGQPHTF
TRBJ1-1,TRBV5-6,-,15,-,TGTGCCAGCAGCTTAAACTTACTGGTGAACACTGAAGCTTTCTTT,CASSLNLLVNTEAFF
TRBJ2-7,TRBV6-5,-,14,-,TGTGCCACGTCACAGAAAGGGGGTTCCTACGAGCAGTACTTC,CATSQKGGSYEQYF
TRBJ1-5,TRBV5-4,-,14,TRBD1,TGTGCCAGCAGCATACAGGGGGCGCATCAGCCCCAGCATTTT,CASSIQGAHQPQHF
TRBJ1-6,TRBV19,-,14,-,TGTGCCAGTAGTATCGGACAGACTTCTACACCCCTCCACTTT,CASSIGQTSTPLHF